This TCR beta chain was obtained from a study of T cells in Graves' hyperthyroidism and ophthalmopathy. Hyperthyroidism had been newly diagnosed in patients aged 18 to 65, and its duration was under 2 months. The study collected blood at first hyperthyroidism diagnosis, before any ophthalmopathy symptoms arose. RNA transcripts were the template for amplifying TCR beta CDR3 regions. HTBI primers were used for first-round RT-PCR of the TCR CDR3. Using its own MiXCR run on the multiplex PCR reads, TCRdb lists one record per CDR3 protein. The profile shows 370,000 or so distinct CDR3 sequences, less than 15% of them singletons. Broader study findings: Progression to ophthalmopathy was predicted a median of approximately 6.4 months early. A model of 13 V-J pairs discriminated ophthalmopathy from stable hyperthyroidism.

V dropped 0 bases and J dropped 5 bases, with 13 bases sitting between them. The CDR3 is 15 amino acids. The germline gives CDR1 SGHTA, CDR2 FQGNSA. This clonotype occurred many times. What it recognizes is unknown. The J gene is TRBJ1-2, the V gene TRBV7-2; D remains unclear. Sequencing was done on a sample of blood. The sequence was obtained from a man younger than 45 with Graves' hyperthyroidism that later progressed to Graves' ophthalmopathy. The CDR3 DNA is TGTGCCAGCAGCTTAGCTGCAGGTGAAGGGTATGGCTACACCTTC. Translation: CASSLAAGEGYGYTF.